This TCR beta chain was identified in a study of OX40 agonist ivuxolimab in advanced cancers. The wider study: Participants, 75% to 85% male, averaged about 56 years of age, ranging from about 23 to 90.

Clones were read by immunoSEQ multiplex PCR, and TCRdb kept only the in-frame ones, dropping some. The sample gives about 20,000 clones, around 78% of which show up once; roughly 14% is in the top ten. The V and J ends lost 3 bases and 3 bases, in that order; junction bases with no gene match: 1. CDR1 SGDLS and CDR2 YYNGEE come from the germline V gene. This CDR3 has 14 amino acids. The chain recombines TRBV9 with TRBJ1-3; 9 bases line up with TRBD1. This material consisted of CD4+ or CD8+ T cells sorted from blood, taken in a trial of the OX40 agonist ivuxolimab. This receptor was taken from an adult with an advanced solid tumor such as melanoma, head and neck, liver or kidney cancer. The CDR3 DNA follows: TGTGCCAGCAGCGAGGGACAGGGTGGAAACACCATATATTTT. The encoded protein is CASSEGQGGNTIYF.